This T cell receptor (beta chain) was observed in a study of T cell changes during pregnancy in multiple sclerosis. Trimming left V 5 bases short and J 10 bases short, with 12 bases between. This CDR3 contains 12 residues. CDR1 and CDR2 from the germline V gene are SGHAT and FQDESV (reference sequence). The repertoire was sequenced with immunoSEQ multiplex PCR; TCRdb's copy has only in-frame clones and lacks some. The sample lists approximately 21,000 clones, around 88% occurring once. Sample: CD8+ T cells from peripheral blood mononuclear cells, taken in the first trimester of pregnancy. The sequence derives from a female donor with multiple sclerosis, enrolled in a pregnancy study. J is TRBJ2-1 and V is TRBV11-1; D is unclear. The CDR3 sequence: CASSLSREEQFF. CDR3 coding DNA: TGTGCCAGCAGCCTATCGCGCGAGGAGCAGTTCTTC.